The 18 T cell receptor beta chains below come from one sample, sequenced in a study of OX40 agonist ivuxolimab in advanced cancers. Sequenced by immunoSEQ multiplex PCR; TCRdb stores in-frame clones only, minus some. In the table there are tens of thousands of clones, roughly four fifths of which are singletons. This specimen was CD4+ or CD8+ T cells sorted from blood, taken in a trial of the OX40 agonist ivuxolimab. These receptors came from an adult with an advanced solid tumor such as melanoma, head and neck, liver or kidney cancer.

The CDR3 nucleotides read TGCGCCAGCAGCCTTGCCGGGGGTTTATCTGAAGCTTTCTTT. Encoded protein: CASSLAGGLSEAFF. The chain recombines TRBV5-1 with TRBJ1-1; possible D gene TRBD1, 5 bases. This CDR3 has 14 amino acids. The V gene's germline CDR1 is SGHRS and CDR2 YFSETQ. V was trimmed by 4 bases and J by 6 bases, leaving 16 bases between them. Complete variable domain (other parts from reference TRBV5-1 and TRBJ1-1): KAGVTQTPRYLIKTRGQQVTLSCSPISGHRSVSWYQQTPGQGLQFLFEYFSETQRNKGNFPGRFSGRQFSNSRSEMNVSTLELGDSALYLCASSLAGGLSEAFFGQGTRLTVV.

This sequence joins TRBV9 and TRBJ1-1, with D perhaps TRBD1 (5 bases). The CDR3 has 15 amino acids. The germline CDR1 and CDR2 sequences are SGDLS and YYNGEE. V lost 0 bases, J lost 10 bases, and 19 bases lay in between. CDR3 protein: CASSVEHRGLTGAFF. CDR3 in DNA: TGTGCCAGCAGCGTAGAACATCGTGGGCTTACAGGAGCTTTCTTT.

The CDR3 region is CASSRVGGTTNEKLFF. The CDR3 DNA reads as TGTGCCAGTAGTAGGGTTGGTGGGACAACTAATGAAAAACTGTTTTTT. The chain employs TRBV19 and TRBJ1-4; D is unclear. Trimming left V 4 bases short and J 0 bases short, with 12 bases between. The CDR3 spans 16 residues. CDR1 and CDR2 from the germline V gene are LNHDA and SQIVND (reference sequence).

Only one count was recorded for this clone. J is TRBJ1-2 and V is TRBV7-3, with TRBD1 identical over 7 bases. The V gene's germline CDR1 is SGHTA and CDR2 FQGTGA. This CDR3 contains 15 residues. The V and J ends lost 5 bases and 2 bases, in that order; junction bases with no gene match: 8. The CDR3 DNA is TGTGCCAGCAGCCCCCGAGCGGGACAGAACTATGGCTACACCTTC. Its protein is CASSPRAGQNYGYTF.

The chain uses TRBV18 and TRBJ1-4; TRBD1 is a possible D gene (6 bases). V lost 2 bases and J 2 bases, leaving 12 bases between the germline ends. CDR3 length: 16 amino acids. Germline V lookup: CDR1 KGHSH, CDR2 LQKENI. This CDR3 is CASSPSNQGTNEKLFF. The DNA of the CDR3 is TGTGCCAGCTCACCATCTAACCAGGGGACTAATGAAAAACTGTTTTTT. Full variable domain (remainder filled in from reference TRBV18 and TRBJ1-4): NAGVMQNPRHLVRRRGQEARLRCSPMKGHSHVYWYRQLPEEGLKFMVYLQKENIIDESGMPKERFSAEFPKEGPSILRIQQVVRGDSAAYFCASSPSNQGTNEKLFFGSGTQLSVL.

The chain employs TRBV19 and TRBJ2-7; D possibly corresponds to TRBD2 (6 bases). Trimming left V 4 bases short and J 7 bases short, with 11 bases between. CDR3 length equals 12 residues. Germline assignment: CDR1 LNHDA and CDR2 SQIVND (reference sequence). CDR3 loop: CASSRLGREQYF. In DNA, the CDR3 is TGTGCCAGTAGTAGACTAGGGAGGGAGCAGTACTTC.

This clone was picked up one time. V is TRBV5-4 and J is TRBJ1-1; D unclear. This CDR3 spans 12 amino acids. V lost 3 bases and J lost 2, with 5 bases in between. Germline CDR1 reads SGHNT; CDR2 reads YYREEE (reference sequence). DNA for the CDR3: TGTGCCAGCAGCTCGGCCAACACTGAAGCTTTCTTT. This gives the protein CASSSANTEAFF.

The chain links TRBV6-6 to TRBJ1-2, with TRBD1 matching 8 bases. Germline trimming cut 7 bases from V and 7 bases from J; bases unmatched to any gene: 11. This CDR3 region has 14 residues. CDR1 is MNHNY, CDR2 SVGAGI, per germline (reference sequence). The CDR3 reads CASKPRTGQGGYTF. Here the CDR3 DNA reads TGTGCCAGCAAACCTCGGACAGGGCAGGGTGGCTACACCTTC.

The chain has TRBV18 and TRBJ1-2; D might be TRBD1 (5 bases). Germline V lookup: CDR1 KGHSH, CDR2 LQKENI. This CDR3 contains 12 residues. V shed 3 bases and J shed 8 bases, with 10 bases lying between them. CDR3 nucleotides: TGTGCCAGCTCACCCGGGACCCCGGGCTACACCTTC. Amino acids: CASSPGTPGYTF.

The V gene is TRBV6-5, the J gene TRBJ2-1, with TRBD1 matching 7 bases. CDR1 and CDR2 (germline): MNHEY, SVGAGI. The CDR3 covers 13 residues. V shed 5 bases and J 9 bases; nucleotides not matched to a gene: 7. CDR3 sequence: CASSTQGVLEQFF. The CDR3 coding sequence is TGTGCCAGCAGTACCCAGGGGGTCCTTGAGCAGTTCTTC.

The CDR3 here is CASSDIILAGDQETQYF. CDR3 DNA: TGTGCCAGCAGTGACATTATTCTAGCGGGGGACCAAGAGACCCAGTACTTC. The chain uses TRBV2 and TRBJ2-5; 10 bases align to TRBD2. CDR1 and CDR2 from the germline V gene are SNHLY and FYNNEI. CDR3 length: 17 amino acids. Losses at the gene ends were 3 bases for V and 0 bases for J; bases not matched to a gene: 7.

This chain connects TRBV6-5 to TRBJ2-5; D gene unclear. This CDR3 region has 11 residues. The V and J ends lost 2 bases and 5 bases respectively, with 3 bases between them. CDR1 is MNHEY, CDR2 SVGAGI, per germline. This chain's CDR3 is CASSYGETQYF. The CDR3 DNA is TGTGCCAGCAGTTACGGTGAGACCCAGTACTTC.

This clone came up a few times. The rearrangement uses TRBV2 and TRBJ1-3; D remains unclear. V gave up 6 bases and J gave up 0 bases, with 6 bases separating them. Germline values: CDR1 SNHLY, CDR2 FYNNEI. The CDR3 loop spans 13 amino acids. The CDR3 region has the DNA TGTGCCAGCAGGTATTACTCTGGAAACACCATATATTTT. It translates to CASRYYSGNTIYF. The entire variable domain, with the rest obtained from reference TRBV2 and TRBJ1-3, is as follows: EPEVTQTPSHQVTQMGQEVILRCVPISNHLYFYWYRQILGQKVEFLVSFYNNEISEKSEIFDDQFSVERPDGSNFTLKIRSTKLEDSAMYFCASRYYSGNTIYFGEGSWLTVV.

The chain is built from TRBV5-1 and TRBJ2-7; D is perhaps TRBD1 (7 bases). The CDR3 has 15 amino acids. From germline, CDR1 is SGHRS and CDR2 YFSETQ. The V end was cut by 3 bases, the J end by 3 bases, with 16 bases between. As DNA, the CDR3 is TGCGCCAGCAGCTGGACTACCGGGACAGACTACGAGCAGTACTTC. This translates into CASSWTTGTDYEQYF.

The V and J genes are TRBV18 and TRBJ1-1; 9 bases align to TRBD1. The germline gives CDR1 KGHSH, CDR2 LQKENI. The V segment lost 6 bases and the J segment 6 bases; nucleotides outside the gene matches: 11. This CDR3 has 15 amino acids. The CDR3 region is CASSPLQGAEAEAFF. CDR3 DNA sequence: TGTGCCAGCTCTCCCTTACAGGGGGCTGAGGCTGAAGCTTTCTTT.

The chain joins TRBV7-2 to TRBJ1-5, with D possibly being TRBD1 (6 bases). Per germline, CDR1 SGHTA and CDR2 FQGNSA. The V and J ends lost 5 bases and 5 bases respectively, with 10 bases between them. CDR3 size: 13 residues. The CDR3 DNA is TGTGCCAGCAGCCTCGGGACATATCAGCCCCAGCATTTT. Its translation: CASSLGTYQPQHF.

The chain recombines TRBV10-3 with TRBJ1-2, with 8 bases aligning to TRBD1. The germline V gene has CDR1 ENHRY and CDR2 SYGVKD. This CDR3 has 12 residues. J gave up 8 bases and V 9 bases, and 8 bases lay outside the gene matches. CDR3 loop: CAISRTGRGYTF. CDR3 coding DNA: TGTGCCATTAGCCGGACAGGGCGAGGCTACACCTTC.

This rearrangement joins TRBV25-1 to TRBJ2-2; 10 positions match TRBD1. CDR3 size: 15 residues. Germline CDR1 and CDR2: MGHDK and SYGVNS. The ends lost 8 bases at V and 4 bases at J; junction bases unmatched: 7. CDR3 loop: CASGGGTGATGELFF. CDR3 DNA sequence: TGTGCCAGCGGGGGGGGGACAGGGGCCACCGGGGAGCTGTTTTTT.